A selection of T cell receptor beta chains follows, all from one sample in a study of T cells in Graves' hyperthyroidism and ophthalmopathy. TCRdb ran MiXCR on the multiplex PCR reads and lists one entry per CDR3 protein. The data show approximately 420,000 distinct CDR3 sequences, with roughly 13% seen just once and 5% to 6% held by the top ten. The sequenced material came from blood. The receptors shown here come from a woman under 30 with Graves' hyperthyroidism. CDR3s include the opening cysteine and the closing phenylalanine or tryptophan. Fields, in order: CDR3 protein, CDR3 DNA, V gene, clone size, J gene, D gene. D genes are given only for firm matches. For some rows the clone size is stated as once, few or many, or as a class when expanded; others skip it.

cdr3_aa: CASSVGPGTRAASHEQYF; cdr3_nt: TGTGCCAGCAGTGTGGGACCCGGGACTAGGGCCGCTAGCCACGAGCAGTACTTC; v_call: TRBV6-1; clone_size: -; j_call: TRBJ2-7; d_call: TRBD2
cdr3_aa: CASRRAGGSYGYTF; cdr3_nt: TGTGCCAGCAGGAGAGCAGGGGGATCCTATGGCTACACCTTC; v_call: TRBV6-2/TRBV6-3; clone_size: many; j_call: TRBJ1-2; d_call: TRBD1
cdr3_aa: CASSRGGQSVQPQHF; cdr3_nt: TGTGCCAGCAGCAGGGGAGGTCAAAGCGTTCAGCCCCAGCATTTT; v_call: TRBV2; clone_size: few; j_call: TRBJ1-5; d_call: -
cdr3_aa: CSARGVGSWEQYF; cdr3_nt: TGCAGTGCTAGAGGAGTCGGGTCTTGGGAGCAGTACTTC; v_call: TRBV20-1; clone_size: many; j_call: TRBJ2-7; d_call: -
cdr3_aa: CASSPWGENTEAFF; cdr3_nt: TGTGCCAGTAGTCCGTGGGGTGAGAACACTGAAGCTTTCTTT; v_call: TRBV19; clone_size: many; j_call: TRBJ1-1; d_call: -
cdr3_aa: CSAEPSGASSYEQYF; cdr3_nt: TGCAGTGCGGAACCTAGCGGTGCAAGCTCCTACGAGCAGTACTTC; v_call: TRBV20-1; clone_size: many; j_call: TRBJ2-7; d_call: TRBD2
cdr3_aa: CSASPPYNEQFF; cdr3_nt: TGCAGTGCTAGCCCACCGTACAATGAGCAGTTCTTC; v_call: TRBV20-1; clone_size: few; j_call: TRBJ2-1; d_call: -
cdr3_aa: CAWGSPGQGQETQYF; cdr3_nt: TGTGCCTGGGGATCCCCGGGACAGGGACAAGAGACCCAGTACTTC; v_call: TRBV30; clone_size: many; j_call: TRBJ2-5; d_call: TRBD1
cdr3_aa: CASSSADRGGGRTEAFF; cdr3_nt: TGTGCCAGCAGCTCTGCGGACAGGGGAGGCGGTCGCACTGAAGCTTTCTTT; v_call: TRBV5-8; clone_size: many; j_call: TRBJ1-1; d_call: TRBD1
cdr3_aa: CASSQVWGKEKLFF; cdr3_nt: TGTGCCAGCAGCCAAGTATGGGGGAAAGAAAAACTGTTTTTT; v_call: TRBV3-1; clone_size: many; j_call: TRBJ1-4; d_call: -
cdr3_aa: CASSLDHGVSTDTQYF; cdr3_nt: TGTGCCAGCAGCCTAGATCATGGGGTCAGCACAGATACGCAGTATTTT; v_call: TRBV3-1; clone_size: few; j_call: TRBJ2-3; d_call: -
cdr3_aa: CASSPSGGGTDTQYF; cdr3_nt: TGTGCCAGCAGTCCCTCTGGCGGAGGCACAGATACGCAGTATTTT; v_call: TRBV28; clone_size: -; j_call: TRBJ2-3; d_call: -
cdr3_aa: CASSNSVASGEETQYF; cdr3_nt: TGTGCCAGCAGCAATTCCGTGGCTAGCGGTGAAGAGACCCAGTACTTC; v_call: TRBV9; clone_size: few; j_call: TRBJ2-5; d_call: TRBD2
cdr3_aa: CASSFGAGVSVEQYF; cdr3_nt: TGTGCCAGCAGTTTCGGGGCAGGGGTTTCCGTCGAGCAGTACTTC; v_call: TRBV12-3/TRBV12-4; clone_size: many; j_call: TRBJ2-7; d_call: -
cdr3_aa: CASSLAGTGPRDYEQYF; cdr3_nt: TGTGCCAGCAGCTTAGCGGGGACAGGCCCCCGGGACTACGAGCAGTACTTC; v_call: TRBV7-9; clone_size: many; j_call: TRBJ2-7; d_call: TRBD1
cdr3_aa: CASSWLAGGQDTQYF; cdr3_nt: TGTGCCAGCAGCTGGCTAGCGGGAGGGCAAGATACGCAGTATTTT; v_call: TRBV6-1; clone_size: -; j_call: TRBJ2-3; d_call: TRBD2
cdr3_aa: CASSLDQARRGEKLFF; cdr3_nt: TGTGCCAGCAGTTTAGATCAGGCCCGAAGGGGTGAAAAACTGTTTTTT; v_call: TRBV27; clone_size: many; j_call: TRBJ1-4; d_call: -
cdr3_aa: CASSLQGNNEQFF; cdr3_nt: TGTGCCAGCAGCTTACAGGGGAACAATGAGCAGTTCTTC; v_call: TRBV7-3; clone_size: many; j_call: TRBJ2-1; d_call: -
cdr3_aa: CASSFRASGSSYNEQFF; cdr3_nt: TGTGCCAGCAGCTTCAGGGCTAGCGGGAGCTCCTACAATGAGCAGTTCTTC; v_call: TRBV7-9; clone_size: many; j_call: TRBJ2-1; d_call: TRBD2
cdr3_aa: CAWSEVPSEQFF; cdr3_nt: TGTGCCTGGAGTGAGGTTCCTAGTGAGCAGTTCTTC; v_call: TRBV30; clone_size: many; j_call: TRBJ2-1; d_call: -
cdr3_aa: CASSLVVSNYGYTF; cdr3_nt: TGTGCCAGCAGCTTAGTAGTATCTAACTATGGCTACACCTTC; v_call: TRBV7-9; clone_size: -; j_call: TRBJ1-2; d_call: -
cdr3_aa: CASSPLSVSDEQFF; cdr3_nt: TGTGCCAGCTCACCACTGTCGGTCTCGGATGAGCAGTTCTTC; v_call: TRBV18; clone_size: many; j_call: TRBJ2-1; d_call: -
cdr3_aa: CASSLEFSTDTQYF; cdr3_nt: TGTGCCAGCAGCTTAGAATTCTCGACAGATACGCAGTATTTT; v_call: TRBV11-2; clone_size: many; j_call: TRBJ2-3; d_call: -
cdr3_aa: CASRTGHSNQPQHF; cdr3_nt: TGTGCCAGCAGGACAGGTCATAGCAATCAGCCCCAGCATTTT; v_call: TRBV27; clone_size: few; j_call: TRBJ1-5; d_call: -
cdr3_aa: CASSFGRLAVNTGELFF; cdr3_nt: TGTGCCAGCAGCTTCGGAAGACTAGCGGTTAACACCGGGGAGCTGTTTTTT; v_call: TRBV5-4; clone_size: -; j_call: TRBJ2-2; d_call: TRBD2
cdr3_aa: CATSETGTSEGTSGSGATDTQYF; cdr3_nt: TGTGCCACCAGTGAGACCGGGACATCGGAAGGGACTAGCGGGAGTGGGGCCACAGATACGCAGTATTTT; v_call: TRBV24-1; clone_size: few; j_call: TRBJ2-3; d_call: TRBD2
cdr3_aa: CASSLLGGPNVVDEQFF; cdr3_nt: TGCGCCAGCAGCTTGTTGGGAGGGCCGAATGTTGTTGATGAGCAGTTCTTC; v_call: TRBV5-1; clone_size: few; j_call: TRBJ2-1; d_call: TRBD2
cdr3_aa: CASSTSGAGELFF; cdr3_nt: TGTGCCAGCAGCACTTCAGGAGCCGGGGAGCTGTTTTTT; v_call: TRBV11-2; clone_size: few; j_call: TRBJ2-2; d_call: -
cdr3_aa: CASSVAGYNSPLHF; cdr3_nt: TGTGCCAGCAGCGTAGCAGGGTATAATTCACCCCTCCACTTT; v_call: TRBV9; clone_size: few; j_call: TRBJ1-6; d_call: -
cdr3_aa: CASTPTTGNGELFF; cdr3_nt: TGTGCCAGCACCCCTACGACAGGGAACGGGGAGCTGTTTTTT; v_call: TRBV12-3/TRBV12-4; clone_size: many; j_call: TRBJ2-2; d_call: TRBD1
cdr3_aa: CASSGWNRDSEFSGANVLTF; cdr3_nt: TGTGCCAGCAGCGGGTGGAACCGGGACAGCGAATTCTCTGGGGCCAACGTCCTGACTTTC; v_call: TRBV9; clone_size: -; j_call: TRBJ2-6; d_call: TRBD1
cdr3_aa: CASNRASGRTGEQFF; cdr3_nt: TGTGCCAGCAATCGGGCTAGCGGGCGAACGGGTGAGCAGTTCTTC; v_call: TRBV27; clone_size: few; j_call: TRBJ2-1; d_call: TRBD2
cdr3_aa: CASSLDPGSAYEQYF; cdr3_nt: TGCGCCAGCAGCTTGGATCCCGGGAGTGCCTACGAGCAGTACTTC; v_call: TRBV5-1; clone_size: -; j_call: TRBJ2-7; d_call: -
cdr3_aa: CASRTGEGNQPQHF; cdr3_nt: TGTGCCAGCAGAACAGGGGAGGGCAATCAGCCCCAGCATTTT; v_call: TRBV6-4; clone_size: few; j_call: TRBJ1-5; d_call: TRBD1
cdr3_aa: CASSRHRNQPQHF; cdr3_nt: TGTGCCAGCAGTCGACACCGAAATCAGCCCCAGCATTTT; v_call: TRBV12-3/TRBV12-4; clone_size: few; j_call: TRBJ1-5; d_call: -
cdr3_aa: CASSKTVGDTQYF; cdr3_nt: TGCGCCAGCAGCAAAACCGTCGGGGATACGCAGTATTTT; v_call: TRBV5-1; clone_size: many; j_call: TRBJ2-3; d_call: -
cdr3_aa: CASSPTSGRYPDTQYF; cdr3_nt: TGTGCCAGCAGTCCCACTAGCGGGAGGTATCCAGATACGCAGTATTTT; v_call: TRBV27; clone_size: many; j_call: TRBJ2-3; d_call: TRBD2
cdr3_aa: CASSRISGPEAFF; cdr3_nt: TGTGCCAGCAGCCGGATCAGTGGACCTGAAGCTTTCTTT; v_call: TRBV5-5; clone_size: -; j_call: TRBJ1-1; d_call: -
cdr3_aa: CASSVDRGGNQPQHF; cdr3_nt: TGTGCCAGCAGTGTGGACAGGGGAGGCAATCAGCCCCAGCATTTT; v_call: TRBV2; clone_size: many; j_call: TRBJ1-5; d_call: TRBD1
cdr3_aa: CSVHETGGADTQYF; cdr3_nt: TGCAGCGTCCACGAGACAGGGGGCGCAGATACGCAGTATTTT; v_call: TRBV29-1; clone_size: many; j_call: TRBJ2-3; d_call: TRBD1
cdr3_aa: CASSRQDWPETQYF; cdr3_nt: TGTGCCAGCAGCCGACAGGATTGGCCAGAGACCCAGTACTTC; v_call: TRBV25-1; clone_size: few; j_call: TRBJ2-5; d_call: -
cdr3_aa: CASSVWDGTEAFF; cdr3_nt: TGTGCCAGCAGCGTATGGGACGGCACTGAAGCTTTCTTT; v_call: TRBV9; clone_size: many; j_call: TRBJ1-1; d_call: -
cdr3_aa: CASSQDSTSGSDEQFF; cdr3_nt: TGCGCCAGCAGCCAAGATTCCACTAGCGGGAGTGATGAGCAGTTCTTC; v_call: TRBV4-3; clone_size: many; j_call: TRBJ2-1; d_call: TRBD2
cdr3_aa: CASSYTVEGGYTF; cdr3_nt: TGTGCCAGCAGTTATACAGTGGAGGGCGGCTACACCTTC; v_call: TRBV7-2; clone_size: -; j_call: TRBJ1-2; d_call: -
cdr3_aa: CASSLASAGTDTQYF; cdr3_nt: TGTGCCAGCAGCTTAGCTAGCGCGGGCACAGATACGCAGTATTTT; v_call: TRBV7-2; clone_size: many; j_call: TRBJ2-3; d_call: -
cdr3_aa: CAWSVVGNTIYF; cdr3_nt: TGTGCCTGGAGTGTCGTTGGAAACACCATATATTTT; v_call: TRBV30; clone_size: many; j_call: TRBJ1-3; d_call: -
cdr3_aa: CASSLVGRGIINSPLHF; cdr3_nt: TGTGCCAGCAGTTTAGTGGGCAGGGGGATAATTAATTCACCCCTCCACTTT; v_call: TRBV27; clone_size: -; j_call: TRBJ1-6; d_call: TRBD1
cdr3_aa: CASRQDSAYGYTF; cdr3_nt: TGTGCCAGCAGACAGGACAGCGCCTATGGCTACACCTTC; v_call: TRBV6-1; clone_size: -; j_call: TRBJ1-2; d_call: -
cdr3_aa: CASSVGGLQETQYF; cdr3_nt: TGTGCCAGCAGCGTAGGCGGGCTCCAAGAGACCCAGTACTTC; v_call: TRBV9; clone_size: -; j_call: TRBJ2-5; d_call: -
cdr3_aa: CSARDLRAQETQYF; cdr3_nt: TGCAGTGCTAGAGATCTAAGGGCCCAAGAGACCCAGTACTTC; v_call: TRBV20-1; clone_size: many; j_call: TRBJ2-5; d_call: -
cdr3_aa: CAIREGRTNTEAFF; cdr3_nt: TGTGCCATCAGGGAGGGACGGACTAACACTGAAGCTTTCTTT; v_call: TRBV10-3; clone_size: -; j_call: TRBJ1-1; d_call: -
cdr3_aa: CASSSPGGARGPGANVLTF; cdr3_nt: TGTGCCAGCAGCTCTCCAGGAGGAGCGAGAGGACCTGGGGCCAACGTCCTGACTTTC; v_call: TRBV6-2/TRBV6-3; clone_size: once; j_call: TRBJ2-6; d_call: -
cdr3_aa: CASSYDSLYEQYF; cdr3_nt: TGCGCCAGCAGCTACGACAGTTTATACGAGCAGTACTTC; v_call: TRBV4-1; clone_size: few; j_call: TRBJ2-7; d_call: -
cdr3_aa: CASSLATGALGYEQYF; cdr3_nt: TGTGCCAGCAGCTTAGCGACGGGGGCCTTGGGATACGAGCAGTACTTC; v_call: TRBV7-6; clone_size: many; j_call: TRBJ2-7; d_call: -
cdr3_aa: CVSSHGTSVYNEQFF; cdr3_nt: TGTGTCAGCAGTCACGGGACTAGCGTTTACAATGAGCAGTTCTTC; v_call: TRBV27; clone_size: -; j_call: TRBJ2-1; d_call: TRBD2
cdr3_aa: CASSPYGNQPQHF; cdr3_nt: TGTGCCAGCTCACCATACGGCAATCAGCCCCAGCATTTT; v_call: TRBV18; clone_size: many; j_call: TRBJ1-5; d_call: -
cdr3_aa: CASSQLQGDYEQYF; cdr3_nt: TGTGCCAGCAGCCAACTCCAGGGGGACTACGAGCAGTACTTC; v_call: TRBV14; clone_size: -; j_call: TRBJ2-7; d_call: TRBD1